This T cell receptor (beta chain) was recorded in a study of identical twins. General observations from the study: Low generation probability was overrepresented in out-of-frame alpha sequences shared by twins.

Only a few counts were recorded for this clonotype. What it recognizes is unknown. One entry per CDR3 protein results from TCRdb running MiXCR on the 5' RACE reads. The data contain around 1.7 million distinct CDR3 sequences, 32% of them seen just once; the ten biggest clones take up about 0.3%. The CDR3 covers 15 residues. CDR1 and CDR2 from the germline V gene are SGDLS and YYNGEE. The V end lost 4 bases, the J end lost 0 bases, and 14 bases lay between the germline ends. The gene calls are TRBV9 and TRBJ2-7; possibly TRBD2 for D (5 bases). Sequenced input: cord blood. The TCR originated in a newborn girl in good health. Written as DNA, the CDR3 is TGTGCCAGCAGCCCTCTGGCGGGCAACTCCTACGAGCAGTACTTC. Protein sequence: CASSPLAGNSYEQYF.